A single sample is the source of the 28 T cell receptor beta chains below, sequenced in a study of blood T cells in healthy people across ages. Next came a second PCR, run for roughly 6 to 11 cycles, which used a sample-barcoded 5' primer along with a J-beta primer mix. TCRdb analysed the 5' RACE reads with MiXCR anew, one entry per CDR3 protein. The table has around 1,900,000 distinct CDR3 sequences, 39% seen once. The sample consisted of blood. The origin of the receptors is a human donor in good health.

There are a few counts of this clonotype. The chain couples TRBV10-3 to TRBJ2-5; TRBD1 matches at 9 bases. The length of the CDR3 is 14 residues. The V segment lost 8 bases and the J segment 1 base; nucleotides outside the gene matches: 5. CDR1 is ENHRY and CDR2 is SYGVKD in the germline V gene. In DNA form, the CDR3 reads TGTGCCATCCGGGACAGGGTAGCCCAAGAGACCCAGTACTTC. Translating it yields CAIRDRVAQETQYF.

In this sample, this clonotype turned up a few times. J is TRBJ1-2 and V is TRBV9; D call uncertain. This CDR3 has 14 residues. V was shortened by 4 bases and J by 2 bases, with 12 bases between the two germline ends. CDR1 and CDR2 from the germline V gene are SGDLS and YYNGEE. Here the CDR3 DNA reads TGTGCCAGCAGCCACTCTCACGACAACTATGGCTACACCTTC. Translating gives CASSHSHDNYGYTF.

This chain links TRBV10-3 with TRBJ2-3; 13 bases map to TRBD2. The CDR3 runs 17 residues. The V gene's germline CDR1 is ENHRY and CDR2 SYGVKD. V was pared by 3 bases and J by 0 bases, with 3 bases of the junction left unmatched. DNA for the CDR3: TGTGCCATCAGTGATGTACTAGCGGGGGGGAGCACAGATACGCAGTATTTT. Encoded protein: CAISDVLAGGSTDTQYF.

V is TRBV9 and J is TRBJ1-2, with D perhaps TRBD1 (5 bases). This CDR3 is 15 amino acids long. Germline V CDR1 and CDR2: SGDLS, YYNGEE. The V end was cut by 4 bases, the J end by 2 bases, with 15 bases between. CDR3 coding DNA: TGTGCCAGCAGCCTGGGGGGGGTATACAACTATGGCTACACCTTC. Its protein is CASSLGGVYNYGYTF.

This CDR3 is CATGHQSTDTQYF. The CDR3 nucleotides read TGTGCCACCGGACACCAGAGCACAGATACGCAGTATTTT. The V and J genes are TRBV24-1 and TRBJ2-3, with a possible D match to TRBD1 (5 bases). The CDR3 is 13 residues long. V lost 9 bases and J 0 bases, leaving 9 bases between the germline ends. Looked up from germline, CDR1 is KGHDR and CDR2 is SFDVKD.

The DNA for the CDR3 is TGTGCCAGCAGCTCCCTCATAAAACAGGACAACTATGGCTACACCTTC. Translating gives CASSSLIKQDNYGYTF. V usage is TRBV11-2 and J usage is TRBJ1-2, with D tentatively TRBD1 (5 bases). V lost 4 bases and J 2 bases, leaving 17 bases between the germline ends. Germline CDR1 is SGHAT and CDR2 is FQNNGV. The CDR3 spans 16 residues. Drawing the rest from reference TRBV11-2 and TRBJ1-2, the complete variable domain is EAGVAQSPRYKIIEKRQSVAFWCNPISGHATLYWYQQILGQGPKLLIQFQNNGVVDDSQLPKDRFSAERLKGVDSTLKIQPAKLEDSAVYLCASSSLIKQDNYGYTFGSGTRLTVV.

In its sample, this clonotype was seen a few times. The J gene is TRBJ2-7, the V gene TRBV12-3 or TRBV12-4; tentative D call: TRBD1 (6 bases). Trimming took off 8 bases at V and 0 bases at J, with 20 bases between the two ends. This CDR3 is 16 amino acids long. This chain's CDR3 is CASCPSGARSSYEQYF. DNA of the CDR3: TGTGCCAGCTGCCCTTCAGGGGCCCGTAGCTCCTACGAGCAGTACTTC.

In its sample, this clonotype was seen a few times. The gene calls are TRBV29-1 and TRBJ1-1, with a weak D call TRBD1 (5 bases). The germline V gene has CDR1 SQVTM and CDR2 ANQGSEA. Trimming cost V 5 bases and J 1 base, with 11 bases left between them. CDR3 length: 13 amino acids. DNA for the CDR3: TGCAGCGTTCTTAGACAGACGAACACTGAAGCTTTCTTT. Translating gives CSVLRQTNTEAFF.

The gene calls are TRBV6-2 or TRBV6-3 and TRBJ2-1; 10 nucleotides line up with TRBD1. The CDR3 loop spans 15 amino acids. The ends lost 8 bases at V and 9 bases at J; junction bases unmatched: 13. Germline CDR1 reads MNHEY; CDR2 reads SVGEGT. The CDR3 spells CASGGQGPEVGEQFF. The CDR3, as DNA: TGTGCCAGCGGGGGACAGGGGCCAGAGGTGGGTGAGCAGTTCTTC.

The rearrangement joins TRBV5-5 to TRBJ1-2, with D possibly matching TRBD1 (5 bases). CDR1 is SGHKS and CDR2 is YYEKEE in the germline V gene (reference sequence). The V gene lost 4 bases and the J gene lost 2 bases, with 21 bases spanning the gap. The CDR3 spans 17 residues. The DNA for the CDR3 is TGTGCCAGCAGCGGGGGACCGATGTACGTTAAGAACTATGGCTACACCTTC. Translation: CASSGGPMYVKNYGYTF.

This chain uses TRBV5-1 with TRBJ2-5; 8 bases align to TRBD1. Trimming took 5 bases from V and 1 from J; bases not matched to a gene: 4. The CDR3 loop spans 14 amino acids. The germline CDR1 and CDR2 sequences are SGHRS and YFSETQ. The CDR3 here is CASRVGQGQETQYF. CDR3 in DNA: TGCGCCAGCAGGGTCGGACAGGGCCAAGAGACCCAGTACTTC.

The chain links TRBV24-1 to TRBJ2-3; the match to TRBD2 covers 10 bases. With V trimmed by 4 bases and J by 3 bases, 3 bases remained unmatched. The CDR3 sequence is 15 residues long. Germline-derived CDR1 and CDR2 are KGHDR and SFDVKD. CDR3 DNA sequence: TGTGCCACCAGTGAAGCGGGGGGGCTTACAGATACGCAGTATTTT. This encodes CATSEAGGLTDTQYF.

This sequence joins TRBV6-6 and TRBJ2-5; tentative D call: TRBD2 (6 bases). Trimming cost V 5 bases and J 1 base, with 11 bases left between them. The CDR3 contains 14 residues. Germline CDR1 reads MNHNY; CDR2 reads SVGAGI (reference sequence). Here the CDR3 reads CASSVGSPQETQYF. CDR3 nucleotide sequence: TGTGCCAGCAGTGTCGGGAGCCCCCAAGAGACCCAGTACTTC.

The V and J genes are TRBV27 and TRBJ2-7; D is possibly TRBD2 (6 bases). The germline gives CDR1 MNHEY, CDR2 SMNVEV (reference sequence). The CDR3 extends over 16 amino acids. Trimming took off 6 bases at V and 4 bases at J, with 22 bases between the two ends. Here the CDR3 reads CASSPSAGTTNYEQYF. DNA of the CDR3: TGTGCCAGCAGCCCCAGTGCGGGGACGACCAATTACGAGCAGTACTTC.

The V call is TRBV12-5, the J call TRBJ1-2; tentatively, D is TRBD1 (5 bases). There are 13 residues in the CDR3. Germline V gives CDR1 LGHNT, CDR2 FRNRAP. V was trimmed by 3 bases and J by 4 bases, leaving 9 bases between them. CDR3 amino acids: CASGLGVSYGYTF. CDR3 coding DNA: TGTGCTAGTGGTTTAGGGGTATCCTATGGCTACACCTTC.

V and J are TRBV7-9 and TRBJ2-7; a possible D gene is TRBD2 (5 bases). In germline, CDR1 is SEHNR, CDR2 FQNEAQ (reference sequence). The CDR3 length is 14 residues. V lost 4 bases to trimming and J lost 1 base, with 11 bases between them. The DNA of the CDR3 is TGTGCCAGCAGCTCAGCGGCACAATCCTACGAGCAGTACTTC. This codes for CASSSAAQSYEQYF.

In this sample, this clonotype turned up a few times. V usage is TRBV24-1 and J usage is TRBJ1-2, with D unresolved. This CDR3 is 14 amino acids long. Germline V lookup: CDR1 KGHDR, CDR2 SFDVKD. V lost 4 bases and J lost 5, with 13 bases in between. CDR3 coding DNA: TGTGCCACCAGTGAACGGAGCCTGTGGTATGGCTACACCTTC. This sequence encodes CATSERSLWYGYTF.

The J gene is TRBJ2-1, the V gene TRBV4-2; 7 nucleotides match TRBD1. The J segment lost 12 bases and the V segment lost 0 bases, leaving 11 bases of the junction unmatched. CDR1 is LGHNA and CDR2 is YNFKEQ in the germline V gene. The CDR3 totals 15 residues. The CDR3 region has the DNA TGTGCCAGCAGCCAAGATGCGACAGGGAAGGTGGGGCAGTTCTTC. Its protein is CASSQDATGKVGQFF.

The V gene is TRBV20-1, the J gene TRBJ2-7, with TRBD2 matching over 10 bases. V shed 3 bases and J 0 bases; nucleotides not matched to a gene: 8. CDR1 and CDR2 from the germline V gene are DFQATT and SNEGSKA (reference sequence). The CDR3 spans 16 residues. DNA of the CDR3: TGCAGTGCTAGCTCTAGCGGGGGCCTGAGCTCCTACGAGCAGTACTTC. Its translation: CSASSSGGLSSYEQYF.

In this sample, this clonotype turned up a few times. The rearrangement uses TRBV7-2 and TRBJ2-2; the D is unclear. CDR1 and CDR2 (germline): SGHTA, FQGNSA. The CDR3 loop spans 15 amino acids. The ends were cut back, 6 bases at V and 0 bases at J, with 11 bases in the middle. CDR3 protein: CASSYSISNTGELFF. The CDR3 region has the DNA TGTGCCAGCAGTTACAGCATTTCGAACACCGGGGAGCTGTTTTTT.

Only a few counts were recorded for this clonotype. V gene TRBV12-3 or TRBV12-4 combines with J gene TRBJ1-5, with D hard to call. CDR3 length: 15 residues. Trimming removed 3 bases at V and 0 bases at J, with 9 bases between. The CDR3 reads CASSFSRNSNQPQHF. CDR3 DNA: TGTGCCAGCAGTTTTTCTCGAAATAGCAATCAGCCCCAGCATTTT.

This clonotype was recorded a few times. The chain has TRBV7-2 and TRBJ1-2; TRBD1 matches at 8 bases. This CDR3 has 16 amino acids. Trimming cost V 1 base and J 7 bases; bases outside gene matches: 11. From germline, CDR1 is SGHTA and CDR2 FQGNSA. CDR3 residues: CASSLEWAGGASGYTF. CDR3 DNA sequence: TGTGCCAGCAGCTTAGAGTGGGCAGGGGGCGCGTCTGGCTACACCTTC.

The chain recombines TRBV4-3 with TRBJ2-7; D is possibly TRBD1 or TRBD2 (5 bases each). In germline, CDR1 is LGHNA, CDR2 YSLEER. CDR3 length equals 16 residues. Trimming stripped 3 bases from V and 0 bases from J, with 15 bases between. The CDR3 loop reads CASSQPGRPSSYEQYF. CDR3 nucleotides: TGCGCCAGCAGCCAGCCGGGACGGCCGAGCTCCTACGAGCAGTACTTC.

As for this clonotype: Compared with germline, one end of the junction differs, possibly owing to a read error. This chain links TRBV7-2 with TRBJ2-1; D unresolved. Germline lookup yields CDR1 SGHTA and CDR2 FQGNSA. The CDR3 is 15 residues long. CDR3 DNA: TGTGCCAGCAGCTTAGTCTTCGGTTCCTACAGTGAGCAGTTCTTC. Translation: CASSLVFGSYSEQFF.

The sample holds many counts of this clonotype. Mismatch with germline at one junction end may stem from a read error. The chain employs TRBV5-1 and TRBJ1-1; D is perhaps TRBD1 (5 bases). This CDR3 has 15 amino acids. Germline V lookup: CDR1 SGHRS, CDR2 YFSETQ. The CDR3 DNA is TGTGCCAGCAGCTTAGTTGGGGGGACGAACACTGAAGCTTTCTTT. Translated: CASSLVGGTNTEAFF.

V usage is TRBV20-1 and J usage is TRBJ2-7; D may be TRBD2 (5 bases). V was cut by 1 base and J by 3 bases, with 13 bases left in between. Germline CDR1 DFQATT, CDR2 SNEGSKA (reference sequence). This CDR3 spans 14 amino acids. This CDR3 is CSARGRDTFYEQYF. The CDR3 DNA sequence: TGCAGTGCTAGAGGTCGGGATACCTTCTACGAGCAGTACTTC.

The gene calls are TRBV5-1 and TRBJ1-4; 8 positions agree with TRBD1. The CDR3 extends over 14 amino acids. V lost 3 bases, J lost 8 bases, and 6 bases stayed unmatched. Germline V gene sequence: CDR1 SGHRS, CDR2 YFSETQ. In DNA, the CDR3 is TGCGCCAGCAGCTCCTACAGGGGGAGCGAAAAACTGTTTTTT. It encodes CASSSYRGSEKLFF.

The chain couples TRBV29-1 to TRBJ2-7, with D tentatively TRBD2 (5 bases). V lost 5 bases, J lost 7 bases, and 21 bases lay in between. Germline CDR1 reads SQVTM; CDR2 reads ANQGSEA. The CDR3 has 14 residues. This CDR3 reads CSVLPSYAPGEQYF. For the CDR3, the DNA is TGCAGCGTTTTACCCTCCTATGCTCCGGGGGAGCAGTACTTC.